This T cell receptor beta chain was captured in a study of blood T cell repertoires in COVID-19. Assay used: immunoSEQ multiplex PCR; TCRdb lists only in-frame clones, some missing. The profile shows 200,000 or so clones, more than 65% of them singletons. Germline V gene data show CDR1 as SGHRS and CDR2 as YFSETQ. Trimming pared 1 base from V and 2 bases from J, leaving 12 bases between. The CDR3 totals 15 residues. Participants were placed into cohorts based on the clinical history they reported. The sequenced sample was PBMCs or T cells enriched from blood (not recorded which). The gene calls are TRBV5-1 and TRBJ2-5, with D perhaps TRBD1 (7 bases). This receptor was taken from a man aged 35 to 55 who had recovered from COVID-19. The CDR3 DNA follows: TGCGCCAGCAGCTTGTGGCAGGGGGGTCAAGAGACCCAGTACTTC. It specifies CASSLWQGGQETQYF.